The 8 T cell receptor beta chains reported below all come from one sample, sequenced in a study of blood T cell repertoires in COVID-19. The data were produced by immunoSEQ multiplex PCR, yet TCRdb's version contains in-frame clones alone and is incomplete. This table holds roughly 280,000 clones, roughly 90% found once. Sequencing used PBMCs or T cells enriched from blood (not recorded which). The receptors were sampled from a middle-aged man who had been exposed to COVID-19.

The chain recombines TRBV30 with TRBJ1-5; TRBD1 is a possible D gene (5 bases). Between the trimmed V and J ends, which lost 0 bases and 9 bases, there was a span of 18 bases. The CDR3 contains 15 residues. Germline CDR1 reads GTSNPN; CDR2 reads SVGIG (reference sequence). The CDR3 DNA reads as TGTGCCTGGAGTGTACCGTGGGGCACTGCGCGGCCCCAGCATTTT. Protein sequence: CAWSVPWGTARPQHF.

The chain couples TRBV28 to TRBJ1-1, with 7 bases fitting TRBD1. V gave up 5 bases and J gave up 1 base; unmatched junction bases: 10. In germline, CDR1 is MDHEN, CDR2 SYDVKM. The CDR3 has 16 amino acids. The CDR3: CASSPSDRDRNTEAFF. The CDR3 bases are TGTGCCAGCAGTCCCTCCGACAGGGATAGGAACACTGAAGCTTTCTTT.

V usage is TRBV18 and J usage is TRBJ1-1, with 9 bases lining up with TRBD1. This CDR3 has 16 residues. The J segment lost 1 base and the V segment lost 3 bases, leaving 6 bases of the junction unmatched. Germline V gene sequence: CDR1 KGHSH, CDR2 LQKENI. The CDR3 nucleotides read TGTGCCAGCTCACCGCAACAGGGGGCGGAGAACACTGAAGCTTTCTTT. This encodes CASSPQQGAENTEAFF.

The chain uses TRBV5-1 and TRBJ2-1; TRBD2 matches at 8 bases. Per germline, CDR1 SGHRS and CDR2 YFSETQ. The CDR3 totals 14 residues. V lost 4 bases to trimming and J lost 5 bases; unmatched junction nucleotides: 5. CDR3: CASSPGGPDNEQFF. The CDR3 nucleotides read TGCGCCAGCAGCCCGGGAGGGCCCGACAATGAGCAGTTCTTC.

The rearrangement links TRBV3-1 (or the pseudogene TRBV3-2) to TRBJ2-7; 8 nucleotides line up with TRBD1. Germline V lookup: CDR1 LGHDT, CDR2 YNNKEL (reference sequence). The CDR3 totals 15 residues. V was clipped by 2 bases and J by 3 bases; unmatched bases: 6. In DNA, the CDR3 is TGTGCCAGCAGCCAATCGGACAGGGAAGTCTACGAGCAGTACTTC. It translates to CASSQSDREVYEQYF.

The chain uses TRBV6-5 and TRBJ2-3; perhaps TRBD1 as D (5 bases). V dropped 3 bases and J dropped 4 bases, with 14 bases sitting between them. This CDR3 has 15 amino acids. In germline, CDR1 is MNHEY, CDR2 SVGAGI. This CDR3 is CASSYFQGGADTQYF. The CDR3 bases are TGTGCCAGCAGTTATTTCCAGGGCGGCGCAGATACGCAGTATTTT.

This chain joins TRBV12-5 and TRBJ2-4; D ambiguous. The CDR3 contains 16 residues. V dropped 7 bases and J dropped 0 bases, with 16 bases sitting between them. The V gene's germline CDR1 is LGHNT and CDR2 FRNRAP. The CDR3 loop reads CASARGVLLAKNIQYF. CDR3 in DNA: TGTGCTAGTGCCAGAGGTGTATTACTAGCCAAAAACATTCAGTACTTC.

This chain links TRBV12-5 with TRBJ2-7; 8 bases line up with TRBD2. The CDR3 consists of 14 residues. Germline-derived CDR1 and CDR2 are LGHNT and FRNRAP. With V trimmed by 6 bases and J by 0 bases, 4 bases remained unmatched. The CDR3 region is CASGMTSASYEQYF. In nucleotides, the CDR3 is TGTGCTAGTGGCATGACTAGCGCCTCCTACGAGCAGTACTTC.